This is a list of T cell receptor beta chains from one sample in a study of cytomegalovirus exposure and HLA in healthy donors. The method was immunoSEQ multiplex PCR; TCRdb's version includes in-frame clones alone and lacks a portion of them. The table has 100,000 to 150,000 clones, around 90% seen once. Sample: PBMCs. These receptors were taken from a woman aged 18-30 years in good health and CMV-seronegative. Both conserved end residues are part of each CDR3. D genes are given only for firm matches.

d_call: -; j_call: TRBJ2-4; v_call: TRBV15; cdr3_nt: TGTGCCACCAGCGGGGGGAAGCTAGCCAAAAACATTCAGTACTTC; cdr3_aa: CATSGGKLAKNIQYF
d_call: -; j_call: TRBJ1-1; v_call: TRBV10-1; cdr3_nt: TGCGCCAGCAGTGAGTCTAGGAACACTGAAGCTTTCTTT; cdr3_aa: CASSESRNTEAFF
d_call: -; j_call: TRBJ1-2; v_call: TRBV6-5; cdr3_nt: TGTGCCAGCAGTTACATTCTCATCGGAGCTAACTATGGCTACACCTTC; cdr3_aa: CASSYILIGANYGYTF
d_call: -; j_call: TRBJ2-1; v_call: TRBV7-6; cdr3_nt: TGTGCCAGCAGCCCCAGGAACAATGAGCAGTTCTTC; cdr3_aa: CASSPRNNEQFF
d_call: TRBD2; j_call: TRBJ2-5; v_call: TRBV7-9; cdr3_nt: TGTGCCAGCAGCTTCATACTTGCGGGGGGTCAAGAGACCCAGTACTTC; cdr3_aa: CASSFILAGGQETQYF
d_call: TRBD2; j_call: TRBJ2-1; v_call: TRBV5-4; cdr3_nt: TGTGCCAGCAGCCCAGGGACTAGCGGGCCACACAATGAGCAGTTCTTC; cdr3_aa: CASSPGTSGPHNEQFF
d_call: TRBD1; j_call: TRBJ2-5; v_call: TRBV5-1; cdr3_nt: TGCGCCAGCAGTTACGGGACAGGGGGAAACCAACAAGAGACCCAGTACTTC; cdr3_aa: CASSYGTGGNQQETQYF
d_call: -; j_call: TRBJ2-3; v_call: TRBV9; cdr3_nt: TGTGCCAGCAGCGTAGAAGCCAACACAGATACGCAGTATTTT; cdr3_aa: CASSVEANTDTQYF
d_call: TRBD2; j_call: TRBJ2-1; v_call: TRBV7-2; cdr3_nt: TGTGCCAGCAGCCCTGGATTGGGGAGGGATGAGCAGTTCTTC; cdr3_aa: CASSPGLGRDEQFF
d_call: -; j_call: TRBJ1-2; v_call: TRBV29-1; cdr3_nt: TGCAGCGTTGAAGACAGGGGAACCAACTATGGCTACACCTTC; cdr3_aa: CSVEDRGTNYGYTF
d_call: -; j_call: TRBJ1-1; v_call: TRBV11-2; cdr3_nt: TGTGCCAGCAGCTTAATGCAGTACACTGAAGCTTTCTTT; cdr3_aa: CASSLMQYTEAFF
d_call: -; j_call: TRBJ1-1; v_call: TRBV27; cdr3_nt: TGTGCCAGCAGACTTCATCCCCGGGATGAAGCTTTCTTT; cdr3_aa: CASRLHPRDEAFF
d_call: TRBD2; j_call: TRBJ2-3; v_call: TRBV2; cdr3_nt: TGTGCCAGCAACACCGTAGACCGTCGTTCTCCTTCGGCGGGGGGGGATACGCAGTATTTT; cdr3_aa: CASNTVDRRSPSAGGDTQYF
d_call: TRBD1; j_call: TRBJ1-2; v_call: TRBV5-3; cdr3_nt: TGTGCCACATTGACCCGGGACAGCTATGGCTACACCTTC; cdr3_aa: CATLTRDSYGYTF
d_call: -; j_call: TRBJ2-1; v_call: TRBV7-6; cdr3_nt: TGTGCCAGCAGCCTTACTAGCAGTCTGTTCTTC; cdr3_aa: CASSLTSSLFF
d_call: -; j_call: TRBJ1-2; v_call: TRBV6-5; cdr3_nt: TGTGCCAGCAGTTACGCGGGGCGCGGCTACACCTTC; cdr3_aa: CASSYAGRGYTF
d_call: TRBD1; j_call: TRBJ2-7; v_call: TRBV4-1; cdr3_nt: TGCGCCAGCAGCCAAGAAGGGGACAGCTACGAGCAGTACTTC; cdr3_aa: CASSQEGDSYEQYF
d_call: TRBD1; j_call: TRBJ1-5; v_call: TRBV6-6; cdr3_nt: TGTGCCTGCAGCCCGGACAGGGCGCGGGTTCAGCCCCAGCATTTT; cdr3_aa: CACSPDRARVQPQHF
d_call: -; j_call: TRBJ1-2; v_call: TRBV5-1; cdr3_nt: TGCGCCAGCAGCTTGGATGTCAGTAACTATGGCTACACCTTC; cdr3_aa: CASSLDVSNYGYTF
d_call: -; j_call: TRBJ2-3; v_call: TRBV19; cdr3_nt: TGTGCCAGTAGTATAGGGCGCGGGGTTTCGGCAGATACGCAGTATTTT; cdr3_aa: CASSIGRGVSADTQYF
d_call: TRBD1; j_call: TRBJ2-7; v_call: TRBV28; cdr3_nt: TGTGCCAGCAAGCGGGACAGGGGGTACTACGAGCAGTACTTC; cdr3_aa: CASKRDRGYYEQYF